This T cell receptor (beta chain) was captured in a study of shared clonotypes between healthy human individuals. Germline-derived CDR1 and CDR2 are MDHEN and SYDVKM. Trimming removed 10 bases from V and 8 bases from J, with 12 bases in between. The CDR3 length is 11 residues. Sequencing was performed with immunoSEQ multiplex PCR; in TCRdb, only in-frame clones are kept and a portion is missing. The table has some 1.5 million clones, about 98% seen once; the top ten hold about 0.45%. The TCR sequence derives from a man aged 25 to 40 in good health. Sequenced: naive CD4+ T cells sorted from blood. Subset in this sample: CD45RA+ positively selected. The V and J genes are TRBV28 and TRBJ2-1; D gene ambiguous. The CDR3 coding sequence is TGTGCCACCAACCTACCCCATGAGCAGTTCTTC. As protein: CATNLPHEQFF.